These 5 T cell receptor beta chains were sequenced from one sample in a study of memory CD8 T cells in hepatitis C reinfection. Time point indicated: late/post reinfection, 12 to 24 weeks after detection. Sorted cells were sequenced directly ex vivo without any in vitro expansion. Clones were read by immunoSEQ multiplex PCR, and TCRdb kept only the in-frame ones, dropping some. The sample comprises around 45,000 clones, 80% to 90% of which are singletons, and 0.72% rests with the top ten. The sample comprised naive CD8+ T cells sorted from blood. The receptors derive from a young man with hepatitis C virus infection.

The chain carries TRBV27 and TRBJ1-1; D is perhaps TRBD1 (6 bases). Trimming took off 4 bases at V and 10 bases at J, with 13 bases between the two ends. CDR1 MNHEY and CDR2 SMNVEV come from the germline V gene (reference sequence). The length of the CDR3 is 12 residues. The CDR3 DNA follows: TGTGCCAGCAGTTCCGGGGGGCAAGGAGCTTTCTTT. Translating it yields CASSSGGQGAFF.

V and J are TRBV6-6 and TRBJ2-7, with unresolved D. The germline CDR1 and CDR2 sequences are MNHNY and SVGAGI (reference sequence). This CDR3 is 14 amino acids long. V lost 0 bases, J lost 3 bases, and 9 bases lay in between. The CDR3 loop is CASSYSNVGYEQYV. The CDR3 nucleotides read TGTGCCAGCAGTTACTCGAATGTGGGCTACGAGCAGTACGTC.

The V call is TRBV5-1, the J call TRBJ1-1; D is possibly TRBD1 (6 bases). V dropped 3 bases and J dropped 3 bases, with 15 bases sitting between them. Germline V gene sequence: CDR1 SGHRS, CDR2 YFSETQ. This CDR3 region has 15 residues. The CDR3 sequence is CASSSNPGVDTEAFF. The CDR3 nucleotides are TGCGCCAGCAGCTCAAACCCAGGGGTGGACACTGAAGCTTTCTTT.

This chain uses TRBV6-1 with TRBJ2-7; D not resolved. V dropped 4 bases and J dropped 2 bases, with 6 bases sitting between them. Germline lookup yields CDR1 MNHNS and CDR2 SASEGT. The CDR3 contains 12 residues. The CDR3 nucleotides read TGTGCCAGCAGTGGACTGACCTACGAGCAGTACGTC. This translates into CASSGLTYEQYV.

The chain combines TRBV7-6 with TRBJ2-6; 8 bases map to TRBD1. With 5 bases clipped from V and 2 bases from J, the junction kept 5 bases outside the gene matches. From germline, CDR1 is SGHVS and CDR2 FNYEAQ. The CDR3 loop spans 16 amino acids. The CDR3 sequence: CASSQDRVPGANVLTF. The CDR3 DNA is TGTGCCAGCAGCCAGGACAGGGTGCCTGGGGCCAACGTCCTGACTTTC.